These T cell receptor beta chains were read from a single sample in a study of T-cell memory formation after mild COVID-19. TCRdb re-analysed the 5' RACE reads in MiXCR, keeping a single row per CDR3 protein. Of about 600,000 distinct CDR3 sequences detected, about 20% appear once; the ten largest clones hold about 8.4%. What was sequenced was PBMCs or a T cell subset sorted from them (not recorded which). The source is an adult woman who had mild COVID-19 (a few samples of this study predate the infection). Cell type and time point are not known. The CDR3 runs from the conserved cysteine through the conserved F or W. The order of the fields is CDR3 protein, CDR3 DNA, V gene, J gene, clone size, D gene. D genes are given only for firm matches. Clone size is given for some rows only: seen once, a few or many times, or a class if the clone is expanded.

CDR3: CASSYSGLAGVTDTQYF; DNA: TGTGCCAGCAGTTACTCCGGACTAGCGGGGGTCACAGATACGCAGTATTTT; V: TRBV6-5; J: TRBJ2-3; size: .; D: TRBD2
CDR3: CASSLGRSSLYGYTF; DNA: TGTGCCAGCAGCTTAGGCAGATCTTCGCTATATGGCTACACCTTC; V: TRBV7-2; J: TRBJ1-2; size: .; D: .
CDR3: CASSRPRDGGANVLTF; DNA: TGTGCCAGCAGCCGCCCTAGGGACGGGGGGGCCAACGTCCTGACTTTC; V: TRBV7-6; J: TRBJ2-6; size: .; D: .
CDR3: CSARPGETNTEAFF; DNA: TGCAGTGCTCGGCCGGGGGAGACGAACACTGAAGCTTTCTTT; V: TRBV20-1; J: TRBJ1-1; size: .; D: .
CDR3: CASSQLLYGYTF; DNA: TGTGCCAGTAGTCAATTATTATATGGCTACACCTTC; V: TRBV19; J: TRBJ1-2; size: .; D: .
CDR3: CASSGDIGSGANVLTF; DNA: TGTGCCAGCTCCGGGGACATAGGCTCTGGGGCCAACGTCCTGACTTTC; V: TRBV12-3/TRBV12-4; J: TRBJ2-6; size: few; D: .
CDR3: CASSQKAGGRSYGYTF; DNA: TGTGCCAGCAGCCAAAAGGCTGGGGGGCGCAGCTATGGCTACACCTTC; V: TRBV7-6; J: TRBJ1-2; size: .; D: .
CDR3: CASSLGRDNEQFF; DNA: TGTGCCAGCAGCTTAGGCCGAGACAATGAGCAGTTCTTC; V: TRBV7-6; J: TRBJ2-1; size: many; D: .
CDR3: CASSYLQGSSYNEQFF; DNA: TGTGCCAGCAGTTACCTACAGGGAAGCTCCTACAATGAGCAGTTCTTC; V: TRBV6-5; J: TRBJ2-1; size: few; D: .
CDR3: CSARQGGIEQYF; DNA: TGCAGTGCCAGACAGGGAGGGATCGAGCAGTACTTC; V: TRBV20-1; J: TRBJ2-7; size: few; D: .